This T cell receptor beta chain was captured by sequencing in a study of shared clonotypes between healthy human individuals. CD45RO negativity and positive selection for CCR7 defined naive CD8 cells, a population that excluded terminally differentiated effector memory CD45RA+ cells. Those who donated, Caucasian adults without exception, all lived in Nashville, Tennessee. TCRdb's table, derived via immunoSEQ multiplex PCR, lists solely in-frame clones and lacks some. The sample includes some 2.1 million clones, about 93% of them seen just once. The CDR3 extends over 13 amino acids. Trimming at V came to 10 bases and at J to 4 bases, leaving 7 bases not matched to a gene. CDR1 is ENHRY and CDR2 is SYGVKD in the germline V gene.

The TCR sequence derives from a man between 18 and 29 years old in good health. Some clones in this sample may be carry-over from other donors' samples. This chain joins TRBV10-3 and TRBJ1-5, with TRBD1 identical over 7 bases. Material: naive CD8+ T cells from PBMCs. The chain's CDR3 is CATGTDQNQPQHF. CDR3 DNA: TGTGCCACAGGGACAGACCAAAATCAGCCCCAGCATTTT.